What follows are 6 T cell receptor beta chains derived from one specimen sequenced in a study of T cell responses to AZD1222 COVID-19 vaccine. Clones were read by immunoSEQ multiplex PCR, and TCRdb kept only the in-frame ones, dropping some. The data hold 100,000 to 150,000 clones, with 89% observed a single time. The sequencing used peripheral blood, collected on day 0 of AZD1222 vaccination. The origin of the receptors is an adult in good health.

CDR3: CASSAGGERNQPQHF. DNA of the CDR3: TGTGCCAGCAGTGCGGGAGGAGAAAGGAATCAGCCCCAGCATTTT. V gene TRBV7-2 combines with J gene TRBJ1-5; no reliable D call. The ends were cut back, 6 bases at V and 4 bases at J, with 16 bases in the middle. Germline values: CDR1 SGHTA, CDR2 FQGNSA. The CDR3 covers 15 residues.

As concerns this clone: This CDR3 is also generated by other DNA sequences in the sample. The chain recombines TRBV19 with TRBJ2-3, with D hard to call. CDR3 length equals 13 residues. Germline CDR1 LNHDA, CDR2 SQIVND (reference sequence). The V end lost 3 bases, the J end lost 2 bases, and 6 bases lay between the germline ends. This CDR3 reads CASSIANTDTQYF. The CDR3 DNA follows: TGTGCCAGTAGTATCGCGAACACAGATACGCAGTATTTT.

The chain links TRBV6-5 to TRBJ1-4, with a possible D match to TRBD1 (6 bases). Trimming cost V 4 bases and J 15 bases, with 12 bases left between them. Germline lookup yields CDR1 MNHEY and CDR2 SVGAGI. The CDR3 totals 11 residues. CDR3 region: CASSSRSGVFF. The CDR3 region has the DNA TGTGCCAGCAGTTCACGGTCAGGGGTGTTTTTT.

V usage is TRBV6-5 and J usage is TRBJ1-2; D unresolved. V lost 7 bases and J 6 bases, leaving 9 bases between the germline ends. The germline gives CDR1 MNHEY, CDR2 SVGAGI. The CDR3 extends over 11 amino acids. In nucleotides, the CDR3 is TGTGCCAGCACCCCAGAACATGGCTACACCTTC. It codes for CASTPEHGYTF.

The J gene is TRBJ2-2, the V gene TRBV7-3, with unresolved D. Looked up from germline, CDR1 is SGHTA and CDR2 is FQGTGA. This CDR3 contains 14 residues. Trimming pared 4 bases from V and 0 bases from J, leaving 6 bases between. The CDR3 reads CASSSTANTGELFF. CDR3 coding DNA: TGTGCCAGCAGCTCTACAGCGAACACCGGGGAGCTGTTTTTT.

This chain connects TRBV4-1 to TRBJ1-5; no reliable D call. The CDR3 totals 19 residues. Germline assignment: CDR1 MGHRA and CDR2 YSYEKL. Trimming cost V 3 bases and J 0 bases, with 21 bases left between them. CDR3 bases: TGCGCCAGCAGCCAGTCGGGGTCCCGCGGGCCTTATAGCAATCAGCCCCAGCATTTT. Protein: CASSQSGSRGPYSNQPQHF.